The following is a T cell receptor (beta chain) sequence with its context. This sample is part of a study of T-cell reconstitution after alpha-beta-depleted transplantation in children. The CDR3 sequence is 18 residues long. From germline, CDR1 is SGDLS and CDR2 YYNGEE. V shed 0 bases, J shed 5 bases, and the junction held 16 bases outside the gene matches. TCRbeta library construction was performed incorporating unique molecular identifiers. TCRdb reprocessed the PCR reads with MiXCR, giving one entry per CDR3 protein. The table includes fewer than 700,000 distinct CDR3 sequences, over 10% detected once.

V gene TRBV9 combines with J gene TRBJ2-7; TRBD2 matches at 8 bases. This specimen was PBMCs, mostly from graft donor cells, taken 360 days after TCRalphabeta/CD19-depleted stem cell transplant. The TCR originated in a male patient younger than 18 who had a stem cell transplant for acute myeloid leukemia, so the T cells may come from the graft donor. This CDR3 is CASSVALGGAGEKNEQYF. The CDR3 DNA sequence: TGTGCCAGCAGCGTAGCCCTGGGGGGAGCGGGAGAAAAAAACGAGCAGTACTTC.